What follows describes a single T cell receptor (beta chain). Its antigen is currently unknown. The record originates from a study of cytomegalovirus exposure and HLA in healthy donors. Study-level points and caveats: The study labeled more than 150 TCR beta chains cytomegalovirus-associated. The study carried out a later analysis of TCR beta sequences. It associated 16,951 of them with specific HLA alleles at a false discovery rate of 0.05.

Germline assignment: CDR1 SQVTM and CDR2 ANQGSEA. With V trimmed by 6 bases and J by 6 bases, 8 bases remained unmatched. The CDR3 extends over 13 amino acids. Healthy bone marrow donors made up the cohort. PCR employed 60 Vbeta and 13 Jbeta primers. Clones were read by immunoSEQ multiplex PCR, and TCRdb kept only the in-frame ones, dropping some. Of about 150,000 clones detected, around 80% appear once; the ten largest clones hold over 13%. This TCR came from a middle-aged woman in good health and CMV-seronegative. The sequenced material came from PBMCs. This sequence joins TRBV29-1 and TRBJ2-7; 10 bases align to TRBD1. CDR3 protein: CSVTGTGVREQYF. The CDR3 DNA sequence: TGCAGCGTCACCGGGACAGGGGTTCGCGAGCAGTACTTC.